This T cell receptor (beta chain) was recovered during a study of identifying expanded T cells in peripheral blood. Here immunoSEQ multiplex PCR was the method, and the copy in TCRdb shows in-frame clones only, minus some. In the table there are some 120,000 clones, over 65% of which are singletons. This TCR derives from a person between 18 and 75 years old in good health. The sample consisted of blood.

DNA for the CDR3: TGTGCCACCAGCACCATCTTCGGAGGGGTTCGGAATTCACCCCTCCACTTT. Translating gives CATSTIFGGVRNSPLHF. The chain carries TRBV15 and TRBJ1-6, with TRBD1 as a possible D gene (5 bases). The CDR3 is made up of 17 amino acids. Germline values: CDR1 LNHNV, CDR2 YYDKDF (reference sequence). Trimming stripped 4 bases from V and 7 bases from J, with 20 bases between.